This TCR beta chain was identified during a study of blood T cell repertoires in COVID-19. Measured with immunoSEQ multiplex PCR; TCRdb has only the in-frame clones, and not every one. The table lists some 260,000 clones, 65% to 80% of them singletons. The CDR3 length is 16 residues. Germline V lookup: CDR1 SGHAT, CDR2 FQDESV (reference sequence). Trimming cost V 5 bases and J 5 bases; bases outside gene matches: 8. Sample: peripheral blood. This TCR came from a woman aged 40 to 49 with active or convalescent COVID-19. This chain uses TRBV11-1 with TRBJ2-1; the match to TRBD1 covers 11 bases. CDR3 sequence (DNA): TGTGCCAGCAGCCCAAGAGGACAGGGGGCGAACAATGAGCAGTTCTTC. The encoded protein is CASSPRGQGANNEQFF. The full variable domain, its missing parts supplied by reference TRBV11-1 and TRBJ2-1, is EAEVAQSPRYKITEKSQAVAFWCDPISGHATLYWYRQILGQGPELLVQFQDESVVDDSQLPKDRFSAERLKGVDSTLKIQPAELGDSAMYLCASSPRGQGANNEQFFGPGTRLTVL.